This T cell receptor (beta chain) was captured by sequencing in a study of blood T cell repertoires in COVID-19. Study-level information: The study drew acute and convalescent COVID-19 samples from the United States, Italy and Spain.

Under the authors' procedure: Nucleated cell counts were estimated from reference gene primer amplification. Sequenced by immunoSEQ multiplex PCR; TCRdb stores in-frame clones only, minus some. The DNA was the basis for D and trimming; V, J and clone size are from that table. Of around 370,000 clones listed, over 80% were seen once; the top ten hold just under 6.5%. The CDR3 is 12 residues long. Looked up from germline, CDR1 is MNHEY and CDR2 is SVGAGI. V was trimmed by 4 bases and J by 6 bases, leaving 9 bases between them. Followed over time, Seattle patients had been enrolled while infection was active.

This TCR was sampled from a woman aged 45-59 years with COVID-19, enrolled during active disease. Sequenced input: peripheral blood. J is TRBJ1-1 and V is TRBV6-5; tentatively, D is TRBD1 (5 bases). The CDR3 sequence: CASSWGGPEAFF. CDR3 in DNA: TGTGCCAGCAGTTGGGGGGGACCTGAAGCTTTCTTT.